This T cell receptor (beta chain) was sequenced for a study of blood T cell repertoires in COVID-19. CDR3 length equals 12 residues. Trimming cost V 8 bases and J 4 bases, with 9 bases left between them. Germline V CDR1 and CDR2: MDHEN, SYDVKM. The protocol was immunoSEQ multiplex PCR, while the TCRdb copy is restricted to in-frame clones and leaves out a portion. The sample holds about 190,000 clones, 75% to 95% seen once. Sequencing was done on a sample of peripheral blood. J is TRBJ2-1 and V is TRBV28; the D is unclear. This sequence originates from a man aged 50 or older with acute or convalescent COVID-19. This chain's CDR3 is CASRARYNEQFF. CDR3 coding DNA: TGTGCCAGCCGTGCTAGGTACAATGAGCAGTTCTTC.